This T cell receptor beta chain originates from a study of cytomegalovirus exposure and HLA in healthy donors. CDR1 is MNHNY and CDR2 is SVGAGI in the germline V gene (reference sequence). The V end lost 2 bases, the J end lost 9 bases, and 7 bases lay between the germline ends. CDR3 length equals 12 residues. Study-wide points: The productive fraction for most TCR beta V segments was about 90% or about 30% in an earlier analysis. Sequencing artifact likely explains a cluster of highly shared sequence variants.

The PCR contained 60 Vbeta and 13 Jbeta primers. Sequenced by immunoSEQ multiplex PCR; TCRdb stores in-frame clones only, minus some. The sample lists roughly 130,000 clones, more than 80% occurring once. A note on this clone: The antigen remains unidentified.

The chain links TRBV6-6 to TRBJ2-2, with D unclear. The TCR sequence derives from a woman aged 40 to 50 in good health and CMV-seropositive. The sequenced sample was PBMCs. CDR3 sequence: CASSYHSRELFF. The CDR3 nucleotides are TGTGCCAGCAGTTACCACTCGAGGGAGCTGTTTTTT.